The 16 T cell receptor beta chains below all came from one sample that was sequenced in a study of long-term antiretroviral therapy in people with HIV. The assay, immunoSEQ v3.0, was run at survey level. The method was immunoSEQ multiplex PCR; TCRdb's version includes in-frame clones alone and lacks a portion of them. The data show around 30,000 clones, around 93% seen once. The sequenced sample was unsorted PBMCs, obtained roughly 7.1 years after starting antiretroviral therapy. Receptors originate from a man aged 45-65 years with HIV.

This chain links TRBV10-2 with TRBJ2-7; maybe TRBD1 (7 bases). CDR3 length: 15 amino acids. V lost 3 bases and J 1 base, leaving 13 bases between the germline ends. In germline, CDR1 is WSHSY, CDR2 SAAADI. CDR3 nucleotide sequence: TGCGCCAGCAGTGACGGCTCAGGGGGGTCCTACGAGCAGTACTTC. Encoded protein: CASSDGSGGSYEQYF.

The chain combines TRBV19 with TRBJ2-7, with D unclear. The germline gives CDR1 LNHDA, CDR2 SQIVND (reference sequence). The CDR3 consists of 11 residues. V shed 4 bases and J shed 4 bases, with 5 bases lying between them. Written as DNA, the CDR3 is TGTGCCAGTAGTAGCTTTTACGAGCAGTACTTC. It is translated as CASSSFYEQYF.

CDR3 loop: CASSYSKLDEQFF. In DNA, the CDR3 is TGTGCCAGCAGTTACTCGAAGCTTGATGAGCAGTTCTTC. J is TRBJ2-1 and V is TRBV6-5; D remains ambiguous. Trimming left V 0 bases short and J 8 bases short, with 8 bases between. CDR3 length: 13 amino acids. The germline gives CDR1 MNHEY, CDR2 SVGAGI.

The CDR3 sequence is CASSQRTTSTDTQYF. The DNA of the CDR3 is TGTGCCAGCTCACAAAGGACTACAAGCACAGATACGCAGTATTTT. The chain combines TRBV18 with TRBJ2-3; a weak D match, TRBD2 (6 bases). The CDR3 sequence is 15 residues long. Germline V gene sequence: CDR1 KGHSH, CDR2 LQKENI. The ends were cut back, 4 bases at V and 0 bases at J, with 11 bases in the middle.

The chain recombines TRBV19 with TRBJ1-2; tentatively, D is TRBD1 (5 bases). In germline, CDR1 is LNHDA, CDR2 SQIVND (reference sequence). V was clipped by 1 base and J by 5 bases, with 11 bases between them. There are 14 residues in the CDR3. CDR3 amino acids: CASSIAGSGYGYTF. The CDR3 DNA follows: TGTGCCAGTAGTATAGCAGGGAGTGGATATGGCTACACCTTC. Variable domain in full (rest from reference TRBV19 and TRBJ1-2): DGGITQSPKYLFRKEGQNVTLSCEQNLNHDAMYWYRQDPGQGLRLIYYSQIVNDFQKGDIAEGYSVSREKKESFPLTVTSAQKNPTAFYLCASSIAGSGYGYTFGSGTRLTVV.

The chain recombines TRBV29-1 with TRBJ2-3, with D perhaps matching TRBD2 (6 bases). The CDR3 length is 14 residues. Germline V lookup: CDR1 SQVTM, CDR2 ANQGSEA. With 4 bases removed from V and 4 bases from J, the gap between germline ends came to 15 bases. The CDR3 loop reads CSVGGAPGPDTQYF. CDR3 in DNA: TGCAGCGTTGGCGGGGCCCCGGGCCCAGATACGCAGTATTTT.

The V call is TRBV7-2, the J call TRBJ2-1; either TRBD1 or TRBD2 may fit D (5 bases each). V was pared by 1 base and J by 9 bases, with 13 bases between. The length of the CDR3 is 14 residues. The germline V gene has CDR1 SGHTA and CDR2 FQGNSA. DNA of the CDR3: TGTGCCAGCAGCTTAGGGGTGACGGGGACTGAGCAGTTCTTC. This gives the protein CASSLGVTGTEQFF.

The gene calls are TRBV5-6 and TRBJ2-2; D gene uncertain. V shed 4 bases and J shed 4 bases, with 17 bases lying between them. The CDR3 totals 16 residues. Per the germline V gene, CDR1 is SGHDT and CDR2 is YYEEEE. The CDR3, as DNA: TGTGCCAGCAGCCCCGGGCTTGCTATCCTCACCGGGGAGCTGTTTTTT. This gives the protein CASSPGLAILTGELFF.

The CDR3 sequence is CASSFALGNEQFF. CDR3 coding DNA: TGTGCCAGCAGTTTTGCCCTGGGGAATGAGCAGTTCTTC. The genes are TRBV7-7 and TRBJ2-1; the D is unclear. The CDR3 covers 13 residues. Trimming pared 6 bases from V and 7 bases from J, leaving 13 bases between. Germline V lookup: CDR1 SSHAT, CDR2 FNYEAQ (reference sequence).

The V and J genes are TRBV18 and TRBJ1-5, with 9 bases lining up with TRBD1. The junction had 8 bases not matched to a gene; V was cut back by 5 bases and J by 6 bases. The CDR3 length is 15 residues. In germline, CDR1 is KGHSH, CDR2 LQKENI. DNA for the CDR3: TGTGCCAGCTCATCTGGACAGGGGAACGTTCAGCCCCAGCATTTT. It encodes CASSSGQGNVQPQHF.

This clone was counted once. The chain combines TRBV30 with TRBJ1-3; 8 positions match TRBD1. In germline, CDR1 is GTSNPN, CDR2 SVGIG (reference sequence). V shed 0 bases and J 4 bases; nucleotides not matched to a gene: 5. The CDR3 totals 15 residues. CDR3 amino acids: CAWSVQGGAGNTIYF. The CDR3 DNA reads TGTGCCTGGAGTGTACAGGGGGGCGCGGGAAACACCATATATTTT.

The rearrangement uses TRBV15 and TRBJ1-5; D unclear. The CDR3 runs 14 residues. V dropped 3 bases and J dropped 1 base, with 7 bases sitting between them. Germline CDR1 is LNHNV and CDR2 is YYDKDF (reference sequence). CDR3 DNA sequence: TGTGCCACCAGCAGCGGGTGGAGCAATCAGCCCCAGCATTTT. It codes for CATSSGWSNQPQHF.

The rearrangement uses TRBV7-3 and TRBJ2-3, with TRBD2 matching 7 bases. Trimming cost V 4 bases and J 8 bases; bases outside gene matches: 12. This CDR3 is built from 15 residues. Germline loops: CDR1 SGHTA, CDR2 FQGTGA. The CDR3 nucleotides read TGTGCCAGCAGCTCTACCGGGACTACAATCGGTACGCAGTATTTT. This translates into CASSSTGTTIGTQYF.

This clone has just a few counts. The chain joins TRBV30 to TRBJ2-1, with 8 bases lining up with TRBD2. CDR1 is GTSNPN and CDR2 is SVGIG in the germline V gene (reference sequence). The length of the CDR3 is 14 residues. Trimming took 5 bases from V and 0 from J; bases not matched to a gene: 3. CDR3 sequence reads: CAWGGGSSYNEQFF. DNA of the CDR3: TGTGCCTGGGGCGGGGGGAGCTCCTACAATGAGCAGTTCTTC.

This chain joins TRBV11-3 and TRBJ2-3, with D tentatively TRBD2 (7 bases). The germline V gene has CDR1 SGHNT and CDR2 YENEEA. The V end lost 3 bases, the J end lost 2 bases, and 12 bases lay between the germline ends. This CDR3 contains 15 residues. The CDR3 coding sequence is TGTGCCAGCAGCTTGGGCGGGGGCCCCACAGATACGCAGTATTTT. It is translated as CASSLGGGPTDTQYF.

Turning to this clone: A junction end diverges from the germline sequence, so it may reflect a read error. The chain has TRBV2 and TRBJ1-5; 7 nucleotides match TRBD1. The CDR3 contains 12 residues. The V gene's germline CDR1 is SNHLY and CDR2 FYNNEI. CDR3 residues: CPRGRSNQPQHF. The DNA of the CDR3 is TGTCCCAGGGGGAGAAGCAATCAGCCCCAGCATTTT.